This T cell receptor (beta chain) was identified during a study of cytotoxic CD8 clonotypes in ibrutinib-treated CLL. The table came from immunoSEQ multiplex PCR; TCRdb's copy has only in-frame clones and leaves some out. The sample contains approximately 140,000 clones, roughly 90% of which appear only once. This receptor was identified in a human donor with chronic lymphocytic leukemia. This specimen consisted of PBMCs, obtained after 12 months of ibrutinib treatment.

The CDR3 DNA sequence: TGTGCCAGCTCACCAGGGTTCACTAGCCGACTGATTTACTCCTACGAGCAGTACTTC. It yields the protein CASSPGFTSRLIYSYEQYF. V is TRBV18 and J is TRBJ2-7, with D possibly TRBD2 on 6 matching bases. The CDR3 extends over 19 amino acids. Deletions cut 2 bases from V and 0 bases from J, with 23 bases between. Germline-derived CDR1 and CDR2 are KGHSH and LQKENI.